This TCR beta chain was sequenced during a study of T-cell memory formation after mild COVID-19. Study-wide results and limits: Clonal second-wave expansions that peaked on day 37 had unconfirmed SARS-CoV-2 specificity.

TCRdb re-derived calls from the 5' RACE reads in MiXCR, one entry per CDR3 protein. The sample lists about 430,000 distinct CDR3 sequences; about 24% were seen once. This CDR3 region has 14 residues. V shed 4 bases and J shed 4 bases, with 12 bases lying between them. Germline V gives CDR1 SGHRS, CDR2 YFSETQ. As for this clonotype: Its antigen is not known.

The sequence came from an adult woman who had mild COVID-19 (a few samples of this study predate the infection). Cell type and time point are not known. Sequencing used PBMCs or a T cell subset sorted from them (not recorded which). This sequence joins TRBV5-1 and TRBJ2-1; D not certain. The CDR3 loop reads CASSPPSDYNEQFF. The CDR3 nucleotides read TGCGCCAGCAGCCCCCCGTCTGATTACAATGAGCAGTTCTTC.